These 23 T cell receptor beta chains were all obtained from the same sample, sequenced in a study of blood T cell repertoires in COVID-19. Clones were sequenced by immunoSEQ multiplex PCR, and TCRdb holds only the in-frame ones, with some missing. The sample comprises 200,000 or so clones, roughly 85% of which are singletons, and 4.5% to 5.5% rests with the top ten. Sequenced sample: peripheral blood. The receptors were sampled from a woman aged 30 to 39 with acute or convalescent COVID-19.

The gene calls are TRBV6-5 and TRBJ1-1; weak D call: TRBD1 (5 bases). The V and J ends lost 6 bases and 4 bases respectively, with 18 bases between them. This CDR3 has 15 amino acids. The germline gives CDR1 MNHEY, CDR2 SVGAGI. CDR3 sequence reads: CASSQGYLVVTEAFF. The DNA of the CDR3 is TGTGCCAGCAGCCAGGGATATTTGGTAGTCACTGAAGCTTTCTTT.

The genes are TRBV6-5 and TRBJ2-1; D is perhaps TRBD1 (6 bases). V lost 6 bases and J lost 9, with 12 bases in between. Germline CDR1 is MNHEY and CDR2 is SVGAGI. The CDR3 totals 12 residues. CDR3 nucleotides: TGTGCCAGCAGCCCCGACAGGTTTGAGCAGTTCTTC. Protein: CASSPDRFEQFF.

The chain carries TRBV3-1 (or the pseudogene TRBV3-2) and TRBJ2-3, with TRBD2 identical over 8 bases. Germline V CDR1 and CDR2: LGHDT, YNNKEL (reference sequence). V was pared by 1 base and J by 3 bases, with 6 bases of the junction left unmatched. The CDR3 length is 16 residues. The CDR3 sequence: CASSQGAGVRTDTQYF. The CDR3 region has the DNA TGTGCCAGCAGCCAAGGAGCGGGAGTCAGGACAGATACGCAGTATTTT.

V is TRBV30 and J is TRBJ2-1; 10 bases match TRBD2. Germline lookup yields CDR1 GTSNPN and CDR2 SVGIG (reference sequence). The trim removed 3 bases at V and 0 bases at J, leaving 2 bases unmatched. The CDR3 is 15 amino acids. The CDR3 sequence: CAWSASGSSYNEQFF. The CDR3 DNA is TGTGCCTGGAGCGCTAGCGGGAGCTCCTACAATGAGCAGTTCTTC. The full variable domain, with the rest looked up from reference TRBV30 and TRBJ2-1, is SQTIHQWPATLVQPVGSPLSLECTVEGTSNPNLYWYRQAAGRGLQLLFYSVGIGQISSEVPQNLSASRPQDRQFILSSKKLLLSDSGFYLCAWSASGSSYNEQFFGPGTRLTVL.

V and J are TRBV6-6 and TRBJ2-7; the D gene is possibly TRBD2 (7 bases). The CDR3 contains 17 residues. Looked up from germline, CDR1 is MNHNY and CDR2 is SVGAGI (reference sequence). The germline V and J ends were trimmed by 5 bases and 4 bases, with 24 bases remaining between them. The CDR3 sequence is CASSRPRTGGLWYEQYF. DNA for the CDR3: TGTGCCAGCAGTCGACCCCGTACCGGGGGGCTATGGTACGAGCAGTACTTC.

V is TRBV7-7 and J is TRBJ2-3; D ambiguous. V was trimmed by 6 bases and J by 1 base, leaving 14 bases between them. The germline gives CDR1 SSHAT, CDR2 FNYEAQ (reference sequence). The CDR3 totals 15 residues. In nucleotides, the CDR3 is TGTGCCAGCAGTTCGACCCAGGCCGGCACAGATACGCAGTATTTT. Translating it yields CASSSTQAGTDTQYF.

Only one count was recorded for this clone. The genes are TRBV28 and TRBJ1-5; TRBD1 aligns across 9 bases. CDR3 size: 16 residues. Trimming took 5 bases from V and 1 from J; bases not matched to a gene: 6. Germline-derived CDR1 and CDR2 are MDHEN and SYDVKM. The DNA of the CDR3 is TGTGCCAGCAGTCTTTTTGGACAGGGGAGCAATCAGCCCCAGCATTTT. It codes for CASSLFGQGSNQPQHF.

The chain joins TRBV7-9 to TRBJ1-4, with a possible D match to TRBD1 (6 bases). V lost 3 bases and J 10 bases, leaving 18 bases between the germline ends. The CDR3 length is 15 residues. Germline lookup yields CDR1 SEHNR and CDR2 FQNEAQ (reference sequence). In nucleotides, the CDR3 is TGTGCCAGCAGCTTGGGACAAGGTAGTTTGGTAAAACTGTTTTTT. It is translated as CASSLGQGSLVKLFF.

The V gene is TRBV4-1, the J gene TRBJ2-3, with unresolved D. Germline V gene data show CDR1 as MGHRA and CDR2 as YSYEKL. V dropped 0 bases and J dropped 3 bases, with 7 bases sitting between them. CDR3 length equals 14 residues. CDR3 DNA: TGCGCCAGCAGCCAAGATTATTCGACAGATACGCAGTATTTT. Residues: CASSQDYSTDTQYF.

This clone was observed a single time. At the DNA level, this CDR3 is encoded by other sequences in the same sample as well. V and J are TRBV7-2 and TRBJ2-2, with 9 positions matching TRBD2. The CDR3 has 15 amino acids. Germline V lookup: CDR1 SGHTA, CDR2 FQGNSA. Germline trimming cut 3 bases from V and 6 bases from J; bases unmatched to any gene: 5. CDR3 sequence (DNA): TGTGCCAGCAGCTTGGGACTAGCCGGCTCCGGGGAGCTGTTTTTT. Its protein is CASSLGLAGSGELFF.

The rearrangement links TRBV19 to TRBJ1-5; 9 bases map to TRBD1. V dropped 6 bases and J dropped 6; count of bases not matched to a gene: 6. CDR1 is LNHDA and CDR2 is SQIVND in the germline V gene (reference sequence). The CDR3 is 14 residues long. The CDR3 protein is CASSKRQGGQPQHF. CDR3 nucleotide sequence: TGTGCCAGTAGCAAAAGACAGGGGGGTCAGCCCCAGCATTTT.

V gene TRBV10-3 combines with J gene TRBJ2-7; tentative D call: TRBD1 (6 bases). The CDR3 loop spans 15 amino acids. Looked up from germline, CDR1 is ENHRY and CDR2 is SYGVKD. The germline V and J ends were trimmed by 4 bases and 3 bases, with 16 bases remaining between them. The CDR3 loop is CAISVRRGIFYEQYF. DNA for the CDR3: TGTGCCATCAGTGTACGCAGGGGAATTTTCTACGAGCAGTACTTC.

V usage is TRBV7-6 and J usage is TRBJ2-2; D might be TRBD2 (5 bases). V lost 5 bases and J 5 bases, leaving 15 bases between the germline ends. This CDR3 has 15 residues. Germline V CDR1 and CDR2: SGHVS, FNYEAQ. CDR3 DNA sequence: TGTGCCAGCAGCGATCTCCTACGGAGGACCGGGGAGCTGTTTTTT. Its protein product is CASSDLLRRTGELFF.

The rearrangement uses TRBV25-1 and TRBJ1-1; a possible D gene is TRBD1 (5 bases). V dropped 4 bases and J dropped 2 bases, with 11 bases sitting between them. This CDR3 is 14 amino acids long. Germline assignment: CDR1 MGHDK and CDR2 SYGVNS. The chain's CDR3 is CASSAMTVNTEAFF. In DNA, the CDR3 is TGTGCCAGCAGTGCCATGACAGTTAACACTGAAGCTTTCTTT.

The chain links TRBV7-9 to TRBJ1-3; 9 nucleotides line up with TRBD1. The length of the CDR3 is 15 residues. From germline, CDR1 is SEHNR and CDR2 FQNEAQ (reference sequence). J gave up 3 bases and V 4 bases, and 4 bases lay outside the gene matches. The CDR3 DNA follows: TGTGCCAGCAGCTCGGGACAGGGCTATGGAAACACCATATATTTT. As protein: CASSSGQGYGNTIYF.

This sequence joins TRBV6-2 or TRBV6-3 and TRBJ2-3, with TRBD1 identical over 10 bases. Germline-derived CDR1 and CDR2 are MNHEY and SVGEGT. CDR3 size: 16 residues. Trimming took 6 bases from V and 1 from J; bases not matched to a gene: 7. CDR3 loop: CASSPTGGKGTDTQYF. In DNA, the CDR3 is TGTGCCAGCAGCCCGACAGGGGGCAAGGGCACAGATACGCAGTATTTT.

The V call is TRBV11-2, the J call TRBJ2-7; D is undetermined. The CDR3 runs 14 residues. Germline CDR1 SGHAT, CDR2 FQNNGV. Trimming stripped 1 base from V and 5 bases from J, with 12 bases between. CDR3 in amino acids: CASSLGSATHEQYF. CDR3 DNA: TGTGCCAGCAGCTTAGGGTCAGCGACCCACGAGCAGTACTTC.

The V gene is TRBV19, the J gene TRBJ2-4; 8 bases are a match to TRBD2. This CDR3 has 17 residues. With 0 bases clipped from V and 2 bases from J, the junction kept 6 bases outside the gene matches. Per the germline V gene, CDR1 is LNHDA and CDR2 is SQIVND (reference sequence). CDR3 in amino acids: CASSIEIAGPTKNIQYF. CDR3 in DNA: TGTGCCAGTAGTATAGAAATAGCGGGACCGACCAAAAACATTCAGTACTTC.

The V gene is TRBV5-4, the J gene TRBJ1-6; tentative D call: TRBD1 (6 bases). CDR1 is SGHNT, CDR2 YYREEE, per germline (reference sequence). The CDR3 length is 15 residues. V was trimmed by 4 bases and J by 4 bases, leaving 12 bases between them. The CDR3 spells CASSEGGYYNSPLHF. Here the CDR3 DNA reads TGTGCCAGCAGCGAAGGGGGTTATTATAATTCACCCCTCCACTTT.

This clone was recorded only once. The CDR3 DNA follows: TGTGCCAGCAGAGGAGTTTATGGCTACACCTTC. Its protein product is CASRGVYGYTF. The chain links TRBV25-1 to TRBJ1-2; D gene unclear. The germline V and J ends were trimmed by 6 bases and 5 bases, with 7 bases remaining between them. The germline V gene has CDR1 MGHDK and CDR2 SYGVNS. The CDR3 spans 11 residues.

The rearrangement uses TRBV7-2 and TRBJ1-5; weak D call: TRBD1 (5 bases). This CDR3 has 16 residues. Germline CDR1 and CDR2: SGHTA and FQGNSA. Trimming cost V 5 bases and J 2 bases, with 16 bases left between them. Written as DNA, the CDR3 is TGTGCCAGCAGCCCCCTTGGGGGGGTCGGCAATCAGCCCCAGCATTTT. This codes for CASSPLGGVGNQPQHF.

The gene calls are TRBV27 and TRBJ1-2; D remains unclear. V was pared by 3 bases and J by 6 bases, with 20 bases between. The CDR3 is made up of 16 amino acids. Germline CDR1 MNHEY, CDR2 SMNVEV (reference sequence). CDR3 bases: TGTGCCAGCAGTTTGGGGAGGTACCGGGAAGAGGATGGCTACACCTTC. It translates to CASSLGRYREEDGYTF.

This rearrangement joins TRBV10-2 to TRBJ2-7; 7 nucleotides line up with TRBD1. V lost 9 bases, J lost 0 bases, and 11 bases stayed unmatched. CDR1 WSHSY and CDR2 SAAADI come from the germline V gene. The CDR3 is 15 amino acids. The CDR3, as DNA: TGCGCCAGTATACCCTACAGGGGACCCTCCTACGAGCAGTACTTC. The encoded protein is CASIPYRGPSYEQYF.